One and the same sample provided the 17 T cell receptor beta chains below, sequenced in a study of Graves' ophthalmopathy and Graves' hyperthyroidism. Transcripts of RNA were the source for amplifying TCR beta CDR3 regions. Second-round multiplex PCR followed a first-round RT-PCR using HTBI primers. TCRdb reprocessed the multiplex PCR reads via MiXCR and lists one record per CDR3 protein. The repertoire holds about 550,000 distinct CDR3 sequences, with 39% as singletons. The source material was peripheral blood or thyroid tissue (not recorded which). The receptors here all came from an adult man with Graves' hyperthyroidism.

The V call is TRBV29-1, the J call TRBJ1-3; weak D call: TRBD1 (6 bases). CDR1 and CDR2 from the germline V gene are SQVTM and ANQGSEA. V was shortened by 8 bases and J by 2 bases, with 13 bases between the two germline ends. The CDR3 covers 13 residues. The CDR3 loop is CSQVAGAGNTIYF. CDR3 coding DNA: TGCAGCCAAGTTGCAGGGGCTGGAAACACCATATATTTT.

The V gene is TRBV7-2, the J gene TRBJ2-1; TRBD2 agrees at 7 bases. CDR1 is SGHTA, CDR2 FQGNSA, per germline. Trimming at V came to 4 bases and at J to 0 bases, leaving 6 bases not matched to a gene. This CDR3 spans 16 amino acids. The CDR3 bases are TGTGCCAGCAGCTACGGCGGGGGAAGCTCCTACAATGAGCAGTTCTTC. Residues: CASSYGGGSSYNEQFF.

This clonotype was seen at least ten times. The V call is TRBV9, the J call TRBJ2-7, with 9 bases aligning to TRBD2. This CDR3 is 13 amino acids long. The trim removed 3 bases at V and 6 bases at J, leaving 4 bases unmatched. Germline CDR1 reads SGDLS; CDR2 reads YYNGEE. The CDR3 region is CASSGSGRSEQYF. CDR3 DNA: TGTGCCAGCAGCGGTAGCGGGAGATCCGAGCAGTACTTC.

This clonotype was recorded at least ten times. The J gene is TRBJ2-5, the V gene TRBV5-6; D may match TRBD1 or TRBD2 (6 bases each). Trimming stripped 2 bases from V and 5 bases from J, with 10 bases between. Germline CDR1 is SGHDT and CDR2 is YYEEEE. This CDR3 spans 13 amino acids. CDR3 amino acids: CASSFDGGETQYF. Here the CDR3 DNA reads TGTGCCAGCAGCTTCGACGGGGGCGAGACCCAGTACTTC.

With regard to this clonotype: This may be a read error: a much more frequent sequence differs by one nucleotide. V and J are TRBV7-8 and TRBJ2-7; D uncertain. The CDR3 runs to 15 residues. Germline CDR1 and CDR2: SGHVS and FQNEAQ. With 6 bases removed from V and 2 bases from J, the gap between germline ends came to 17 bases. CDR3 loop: CASSDGSVEPYEQYF. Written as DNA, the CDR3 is TGTGCCAGCAGTGACGGGTCAGTTGAACCCTACGAGCAGTACTTC. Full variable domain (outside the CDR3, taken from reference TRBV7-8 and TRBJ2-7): GAGVSQSPRYKVAKRGQDVALRCDPISGHVSLFWYQQALGQGPEFLTYFQNEAQLDKSGLPSDRFFAERPEGSVSTLKIQRTQQEDSAVYLCASSDGSVEPYEQYFGPGTRLTVT.

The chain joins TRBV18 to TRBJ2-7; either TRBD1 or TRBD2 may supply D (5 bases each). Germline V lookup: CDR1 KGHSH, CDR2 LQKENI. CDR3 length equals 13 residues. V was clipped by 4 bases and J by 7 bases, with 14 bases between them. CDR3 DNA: TGTGCCAGCTCACAAGGGAGTTCAGGGGAGCAGTACTTC. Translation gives CASSQGSSGEQYF.

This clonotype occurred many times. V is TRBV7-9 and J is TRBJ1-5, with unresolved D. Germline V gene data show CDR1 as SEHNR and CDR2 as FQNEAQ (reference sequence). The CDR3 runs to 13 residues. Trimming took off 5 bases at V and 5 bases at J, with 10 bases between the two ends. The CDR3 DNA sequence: TGTGCCAGCAGCGGTCAGAGGGATCAGCCCCAGCATTTT. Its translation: CASSGQRDQPQHF.

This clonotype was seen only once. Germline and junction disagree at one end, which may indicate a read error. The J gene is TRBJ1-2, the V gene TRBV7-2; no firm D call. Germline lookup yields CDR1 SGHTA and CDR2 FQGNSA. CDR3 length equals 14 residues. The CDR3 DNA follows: TGTGCCGGCAGCTCCACGACCACCTCCTATGGCTACACCTTC. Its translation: CAGSSTTTSYGYTF.

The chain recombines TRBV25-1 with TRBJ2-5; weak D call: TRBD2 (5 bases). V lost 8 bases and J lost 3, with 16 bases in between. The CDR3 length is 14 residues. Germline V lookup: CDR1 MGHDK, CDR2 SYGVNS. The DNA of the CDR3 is TGTGCCAGCGTCGGTAGGGAGATTGAAGAGACCCAGTACTTC. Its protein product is CASVGREIEETQYF. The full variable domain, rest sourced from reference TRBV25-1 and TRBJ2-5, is EADIYQTPRYLVIGTGKKITLECSQTMGHDKMYWYQQDPGMELHLIHYSYGVNSTEKGDLSSESTVSRIRTEHFPLTLESARPSHTSQYLCASVGREIEETQYFGPGTRLLVL.

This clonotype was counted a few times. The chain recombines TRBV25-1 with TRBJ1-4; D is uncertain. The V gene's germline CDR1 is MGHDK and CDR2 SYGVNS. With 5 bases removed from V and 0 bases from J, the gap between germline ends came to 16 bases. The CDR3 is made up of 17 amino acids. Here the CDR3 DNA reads TGTGCCAGCAGTTTATGGGGAGGCCTTGCAACTAATGAAAAACTGTTTTTT. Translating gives CASSLWGGLATNEKLFF.

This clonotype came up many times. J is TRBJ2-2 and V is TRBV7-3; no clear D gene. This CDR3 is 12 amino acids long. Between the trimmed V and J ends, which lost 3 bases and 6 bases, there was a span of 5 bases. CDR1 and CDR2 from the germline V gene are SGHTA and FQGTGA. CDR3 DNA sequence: TGTGCCAGCAGCTTGAGCCCCGGGGAGCTGTTTTTT. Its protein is CASSLSPGELFF. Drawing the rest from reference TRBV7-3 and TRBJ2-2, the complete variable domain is GAGVSQTPSNKVTEKGKYVELRCDPISGHTALYWYRQSLGQGPEFLIYFQGTGAADDSGLPNDRFFAVRPEGSVSTLKIQRTERGDSAVYLCASSLSPGELFFGEGSRLTVL.

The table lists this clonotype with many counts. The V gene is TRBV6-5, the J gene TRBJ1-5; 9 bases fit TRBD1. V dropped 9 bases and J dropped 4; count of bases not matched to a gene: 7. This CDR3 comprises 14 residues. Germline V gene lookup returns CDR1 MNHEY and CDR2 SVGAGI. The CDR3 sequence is CASQKDRGNQPQHF. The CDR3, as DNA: TGTGCCAGTCAGAAGGACAGGGGTAATCAGCCCCAGCATTTT.

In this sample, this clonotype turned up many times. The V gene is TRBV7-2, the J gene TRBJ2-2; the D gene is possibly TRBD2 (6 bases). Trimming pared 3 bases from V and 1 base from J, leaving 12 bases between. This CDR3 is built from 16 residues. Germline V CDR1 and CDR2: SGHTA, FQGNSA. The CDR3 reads CASSFAGLLNTGELFF. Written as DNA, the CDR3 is TGTGCCAGCAGCTTTGCGGGACTTCTGAACACCGGGGAGCTGTTTTTT.

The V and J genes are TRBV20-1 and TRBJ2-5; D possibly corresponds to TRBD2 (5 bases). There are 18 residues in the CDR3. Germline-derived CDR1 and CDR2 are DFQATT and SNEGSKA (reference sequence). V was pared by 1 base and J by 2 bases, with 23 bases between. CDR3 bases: TGCAGTGCTAGAGGTACACTAGAGGGAGTCATTTGGCAAGAGACCCAGTACTTC. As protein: CSARGTLEGVIWQETQYF.

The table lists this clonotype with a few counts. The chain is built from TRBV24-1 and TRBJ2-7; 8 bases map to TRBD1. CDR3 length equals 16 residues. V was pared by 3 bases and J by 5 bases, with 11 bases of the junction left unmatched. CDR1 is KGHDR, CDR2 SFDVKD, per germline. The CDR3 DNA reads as TGTGCCACCAGTGATAGGACAGGGTCGAATTGGAACGAGCAGTACTTC. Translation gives CATSDRTGSNWNEQYF.

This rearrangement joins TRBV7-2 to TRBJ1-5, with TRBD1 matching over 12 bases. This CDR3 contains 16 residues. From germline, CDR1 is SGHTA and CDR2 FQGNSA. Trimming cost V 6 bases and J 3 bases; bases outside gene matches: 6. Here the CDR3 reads CASSRGTGGNNQPQHF. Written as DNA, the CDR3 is TGTGCCAGCAGTCGCGGGACAGGGGGCAACAATCAGCCCCAGCATTTT.

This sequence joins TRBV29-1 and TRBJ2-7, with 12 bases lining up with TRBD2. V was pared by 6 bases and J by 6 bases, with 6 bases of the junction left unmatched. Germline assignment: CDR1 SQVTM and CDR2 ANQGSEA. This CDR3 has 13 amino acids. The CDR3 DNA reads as TGCAGCGTCGGACTAGCGGGGCAGCTCGAGCAGTACTTC. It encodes CSVGLAGQLEQYF.